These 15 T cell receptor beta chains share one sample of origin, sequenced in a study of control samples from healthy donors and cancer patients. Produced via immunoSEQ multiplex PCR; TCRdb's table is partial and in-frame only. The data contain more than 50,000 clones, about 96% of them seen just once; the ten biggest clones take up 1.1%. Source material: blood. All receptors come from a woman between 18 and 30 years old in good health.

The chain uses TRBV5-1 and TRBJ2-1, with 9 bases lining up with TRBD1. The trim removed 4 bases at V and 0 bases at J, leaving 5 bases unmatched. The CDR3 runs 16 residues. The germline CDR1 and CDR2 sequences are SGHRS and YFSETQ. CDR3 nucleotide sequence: TGCGCCAGCAGCAAAACGGGACAGGGCTCCTACAATGAGCAGTTCTTC. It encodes CASSKTGQGSYNEQFF.

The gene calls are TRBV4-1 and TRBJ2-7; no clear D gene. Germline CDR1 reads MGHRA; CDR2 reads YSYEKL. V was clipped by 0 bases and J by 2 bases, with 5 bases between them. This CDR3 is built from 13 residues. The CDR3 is CASSQDSAYEQYF. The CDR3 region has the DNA TGCGCCAGCAGCCAAGATTCGGCCTACGAGCAGTACTTC.

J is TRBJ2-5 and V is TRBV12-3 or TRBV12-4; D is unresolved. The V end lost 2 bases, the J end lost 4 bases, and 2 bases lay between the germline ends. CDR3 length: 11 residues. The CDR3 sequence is CASSLSETQYF. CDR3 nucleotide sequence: TGTGCCAGCAGTTTATCAGAGACCCAGTACTTC.

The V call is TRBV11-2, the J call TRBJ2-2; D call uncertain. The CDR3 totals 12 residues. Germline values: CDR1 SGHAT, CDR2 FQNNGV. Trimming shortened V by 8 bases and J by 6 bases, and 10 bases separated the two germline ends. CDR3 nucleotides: TGTGCCAGCCGTGACAAGGCCGGGGAGCTGTTTTTT. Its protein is CASRDKAGELFF.

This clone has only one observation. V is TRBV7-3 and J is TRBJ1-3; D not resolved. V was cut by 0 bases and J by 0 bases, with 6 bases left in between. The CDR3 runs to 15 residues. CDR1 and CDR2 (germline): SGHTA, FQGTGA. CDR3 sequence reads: CASSLTGNSGNTIYF. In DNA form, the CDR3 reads TGTGCCAGCAGCTTAACCGGCAACTCTGGAAACACCATATATTTT.

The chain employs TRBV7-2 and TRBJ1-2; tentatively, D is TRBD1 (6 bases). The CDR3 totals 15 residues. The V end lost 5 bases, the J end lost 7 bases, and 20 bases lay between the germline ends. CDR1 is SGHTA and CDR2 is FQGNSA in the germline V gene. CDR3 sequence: CASSPNRERGGGYTF. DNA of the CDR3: TGTGCCAGCAGCCCGAACAGGGAAAGAGGAGGTGGCTACACCTTC.

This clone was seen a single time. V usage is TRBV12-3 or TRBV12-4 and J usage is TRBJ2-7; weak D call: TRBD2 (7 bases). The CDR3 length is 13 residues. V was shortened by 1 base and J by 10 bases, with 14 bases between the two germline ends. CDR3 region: CASSLGRGTTQYF. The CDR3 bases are TGTGCCAGCAGTTTAGGGCGGGGGACAACTCAGTACTTC.

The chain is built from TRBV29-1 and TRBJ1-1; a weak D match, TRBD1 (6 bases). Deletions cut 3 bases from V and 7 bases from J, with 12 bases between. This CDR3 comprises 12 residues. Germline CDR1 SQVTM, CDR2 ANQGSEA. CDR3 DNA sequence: TGCAGCGTTGACGGGGGCGGCTATGAAGCTTTCTTT. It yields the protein CSVDGGGYEAFF.

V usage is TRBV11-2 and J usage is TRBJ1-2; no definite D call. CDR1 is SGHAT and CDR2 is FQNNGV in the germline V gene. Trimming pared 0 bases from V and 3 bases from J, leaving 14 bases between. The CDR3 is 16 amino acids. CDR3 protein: CASSLDLRSGDYGYTF. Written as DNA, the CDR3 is TGTGCCAGCAGCTTAGATCTCCGGTCCGGAGACTATGGCTACACCTTC.

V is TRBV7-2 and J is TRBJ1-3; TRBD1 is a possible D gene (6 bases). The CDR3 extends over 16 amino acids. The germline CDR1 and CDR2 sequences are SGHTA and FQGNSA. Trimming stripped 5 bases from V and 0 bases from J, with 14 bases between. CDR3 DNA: TGTGCCAGCAGCGTTAACAGGGAGAGCTCTGGAAACACCATATATTTT. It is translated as CASSVNRESSGNTIYF.

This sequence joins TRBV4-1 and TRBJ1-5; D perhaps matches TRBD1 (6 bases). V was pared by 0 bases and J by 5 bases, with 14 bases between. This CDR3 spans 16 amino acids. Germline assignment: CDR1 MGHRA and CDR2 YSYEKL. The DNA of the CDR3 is TGCGCCAGCAGCCAAGATCCCGGGCAGGGGTATCAGCCCCAGCATTTT. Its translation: CASSQDPGQGYQPQHF.

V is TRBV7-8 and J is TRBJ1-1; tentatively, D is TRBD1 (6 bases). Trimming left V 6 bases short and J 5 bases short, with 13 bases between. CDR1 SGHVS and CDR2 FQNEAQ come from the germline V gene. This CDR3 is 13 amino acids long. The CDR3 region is CASRPRGWTEAFF. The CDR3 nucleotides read TGTGCCAGCAGGCCGAGGGGGTGGACTGAAGCTTTCTTT.

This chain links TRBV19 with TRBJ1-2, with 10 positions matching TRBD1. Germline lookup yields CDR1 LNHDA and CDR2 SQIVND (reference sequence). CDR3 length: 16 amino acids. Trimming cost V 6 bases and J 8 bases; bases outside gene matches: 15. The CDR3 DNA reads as TGTGCCAGTAGGAACCGGGACAGGGGACAACCGGGCGGCTACACCTTC. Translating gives CASRNRDRGQPGGYTF.

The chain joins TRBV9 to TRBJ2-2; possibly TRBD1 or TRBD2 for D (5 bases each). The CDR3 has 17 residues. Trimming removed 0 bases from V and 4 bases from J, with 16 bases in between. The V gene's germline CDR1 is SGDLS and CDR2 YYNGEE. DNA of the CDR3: TGTGCCAGCAGCGTAGTTCGATGGGGGAGCGGCACCGGGGAGCTGTTTTTT. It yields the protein CASSVVRWGSGTGELFF.

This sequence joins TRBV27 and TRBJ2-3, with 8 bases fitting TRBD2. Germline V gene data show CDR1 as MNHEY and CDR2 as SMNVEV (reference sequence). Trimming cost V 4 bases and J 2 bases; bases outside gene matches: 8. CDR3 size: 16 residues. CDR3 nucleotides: TGTGCCAGCAGTTCCACCGGGGGGGCGGCCACAGATACGCAGTATTTT. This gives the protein CASSSTGGAATDTQYF.